This T cell receptor beta chain was recovered during a study of T cell responses to AZD1222 COVID-19 vaccine. Trimming took 4 bases from V and 5 from J; bases not matched to a gene: 7. The CDR3 has 15 amino acids. From germline, CDR1 is MDHEN and CDR2 SYDVKM. Produced via immunoSEQ multiplex PCR; TCRdb's table is partial and in-frame only. Among 120,000 or so clones listed, 81% were seen once. For this clone: As yet, its antigen is unknown.

Study-wide points: Increases in Spike-specific TCR breadth and depth were seen after two AZD1222 doses. Donors, mostly white British, included more females; clonal diversity was possibly underestimated. Only 5 or 6 AZD1222 recipients were seropositive at baseline.

The sequence was collected from an adult in good health. The sample was peripheral blood, taken on day 0 of AZD1222 vaccination. The rearrangement links TRBV28 to TRBJ2-5, with TRBD1 matching over 10 bases. CDR3 amino acids: CASSSGQGHRETQYF. In DNA, the CDR3 is TGTGCCAGCAGTTCGGGACAGGGGCATCGGGAGACCCAGTACTTC.